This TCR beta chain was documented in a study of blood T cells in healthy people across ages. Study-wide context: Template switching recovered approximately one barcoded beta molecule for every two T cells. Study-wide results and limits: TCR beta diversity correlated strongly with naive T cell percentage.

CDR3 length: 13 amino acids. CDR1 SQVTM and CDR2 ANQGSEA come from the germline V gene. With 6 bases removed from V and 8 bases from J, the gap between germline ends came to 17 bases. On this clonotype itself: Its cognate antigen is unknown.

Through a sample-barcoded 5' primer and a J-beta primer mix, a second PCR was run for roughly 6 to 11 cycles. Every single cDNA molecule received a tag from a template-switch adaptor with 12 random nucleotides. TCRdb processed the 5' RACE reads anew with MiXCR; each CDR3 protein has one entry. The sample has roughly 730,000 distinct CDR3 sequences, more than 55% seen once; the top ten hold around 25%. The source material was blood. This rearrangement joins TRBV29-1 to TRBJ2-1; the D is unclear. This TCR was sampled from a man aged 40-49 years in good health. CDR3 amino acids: CSVFDPNFDEQFF. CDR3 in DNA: TGCAGCGTCTTTGACCCGAATTTCGATGAGCAGTTCTTC.